This T cell receptor beta chain came from a study of cytomegalovirus exposure and HLA in healthy donors. Researchers ran the PCR with 60 Vbeta and 13 Jbeta primers. Sequenced by immunoSEQ multiplex PCR; TCRdb stores in-frame clones only, minus some. Its clone listing holds about 120,000 clones. This clonotype was sampled from a man under 40 in good health and CMV-seronegative. Sample: PBMCs.

The CDR3 protein is CASSFSMAGNQPQHF. The DNA of the CDR3 is TGTGCCAGCAGTTTCTCTATGGCGGGCAATCAGCCCCAGCATTTT. The chain carries TRBV28 and TRBJ1-5; D is undetermined. The CDR3 is 15 residues long. Germline CDR1 reads MDHEN; CDR2 reads SYDVKM. Trimming stripped 3 bases from V and 2 bases from J, with 11 bases between.